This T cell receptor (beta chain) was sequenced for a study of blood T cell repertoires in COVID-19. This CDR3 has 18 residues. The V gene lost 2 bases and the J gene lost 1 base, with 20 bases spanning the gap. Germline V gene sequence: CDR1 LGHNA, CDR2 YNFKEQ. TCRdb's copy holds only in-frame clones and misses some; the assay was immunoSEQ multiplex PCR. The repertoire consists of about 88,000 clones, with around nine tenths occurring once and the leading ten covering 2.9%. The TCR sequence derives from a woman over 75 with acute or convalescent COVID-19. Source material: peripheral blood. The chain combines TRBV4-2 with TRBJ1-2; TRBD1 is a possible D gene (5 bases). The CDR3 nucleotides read TGTGCCAGCAGCCAAAGCACAGGAGCCGCGATCCTTAACTATGGCTACACCTTC. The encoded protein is CASSQSTGAAILNYGYTF.